This T cell receptor (beta chain) was captured by sequencing in a study of T cell repertoires in cytomegalovirus infection (dated by TCRdb to between 2018 and 2021). Study-wide context: The peptide stimulations were aimed at well-studied HLA-B-restricted epitopes as well as recently identified HLA-C-restricted CMV epitopes, whose presentation resists viral immunomodulation. Donor HLA type was relevant to the analysis, as public TCR beta signatures indicated carriage of CMV infection together with the matching HLA type.

The listed sequencing device is Illumina HiSeq 1500. Through fastp at Q25 and MiXCR, TCRdb rebuilt clones from the public reads, retaining in-frame beta chains. Each record represents a unique CDR3 protein, reported with the most common genes and DNA among its rows. The sample table shows some 310,000 distinct CDR3 sequences, and approximately 25% are seen once. The ten biggest clones cover roughly 15% of the sample. Study-level results and caveats: In both this cohort and an independent roughly 330-donor cohort, the cumulative frequency of public TCR beta family members distinguished carriers of CMV infection plus the relevant HLA type. The ex vivo response was dominated by HLA-C-restricted CMV-specific TCR beta clonotypes, and the single most frequent clonotype in two of eight donors was supplied by these HLA-C-restricted clonotypes.

This clonotype was counted ten times or more. Its antigen remains unidentified. No base quality information exists; no much larger clone differs at one position. The treatment or condition label on this specimen signifies: in vitro stimulation with specific CMV peptide epitopes to enrich CMV-specific T cells. The sequences come from cultured PBMCs, collected from culture after CMV antigen stimulation. This clonotype was sampled from a human donor in good health (CMV status not recorded). Some clones in this sample may be carry-over from other donors' samples.

The CDR3 region has the sequence CASSRPAGTGGNNEQFF. The DNA reads TGTGCCAGCAGCCGCCCGGCCGGGACAGGGGGCAACAATGAGCAGTTCTTC. The chain links TRBV7-2 with TRBJ2-1, and 12 junctional nucleotides match TRBD1. Based on the germline V gene, the CDR1 and CDR2 sequences are SGHTA and FQGNSA. Trimming takes 5 bases off V and 5 bases off J; junction bases not matched to a gene: 10. Counted from cysteine to phenylalanine, this CDR3 has 17 amino acids. The kept DNA is CDR3 alone, 51 bases in frame from the first base.